This T cell receptor (beta chain) emerged from a study of T cell repertoires in cytomegalovirus infection. For the study at large: CMV infection together with matching HLA type was indicated by public TCR beta signatures.

TCRdb called the reads again in MiXCR, with one record for every CDR3 protein. The sample lists over 200,000 distinct CDR3 sequences; approximately 14% were seen once. Comment on this clonotype: Its antigen remains unknown.

This CDR3 has 13 amino acids. Germline CDR1 is MNHEY and CDR2 is SMNVEV (reference sequence). Trimming removed 5 bases at V and 4 bases at J, with 11 bases between. Findings and caveats of the study: The response measured ex vivo was dominated by TCR beta clonotypes (HLA-C-restricted and CMV-specific). Summed frequency of shared TCR beta families picked out CMV carriers who also had the relevant HLA.

The source is a human donor in good health (CMV status not recorded). Some clones in this sample may be carry-over from other donors' samples. V is TRBV27 and J is TRBJ1-2; possibly TRBD1 for D (6 bases). Sequenced: PBMCs. The DNA for the CDR3 is TGTGCCAGCAGTCGCGACAGGTCCTATGGCTACACCTTC. It specifies CASSRDRSYGYTF.